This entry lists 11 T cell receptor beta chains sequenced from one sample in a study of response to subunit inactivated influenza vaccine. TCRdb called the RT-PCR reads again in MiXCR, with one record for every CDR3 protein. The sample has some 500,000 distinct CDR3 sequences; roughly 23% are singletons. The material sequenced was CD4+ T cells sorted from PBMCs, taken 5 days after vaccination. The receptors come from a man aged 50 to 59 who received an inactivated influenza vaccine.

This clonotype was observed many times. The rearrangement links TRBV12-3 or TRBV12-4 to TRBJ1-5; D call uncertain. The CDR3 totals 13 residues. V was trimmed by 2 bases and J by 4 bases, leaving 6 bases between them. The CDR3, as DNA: TGTGCCAGCAGTTTACGGGATAATCAGCCCCAGCATTTT. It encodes CASSLRDNQPQHF.

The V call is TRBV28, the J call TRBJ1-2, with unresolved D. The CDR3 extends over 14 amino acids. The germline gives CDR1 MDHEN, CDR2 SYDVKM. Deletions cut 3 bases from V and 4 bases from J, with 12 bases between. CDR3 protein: CASSFGRSLYGYTF. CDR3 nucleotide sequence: TGTGCCAGCAGTTTCGGGCGGAGCCTCTATGGCTACACCTTC.

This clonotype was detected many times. The CDR3 reads CASSSQRQGREKLFF. The CDR3 nucleotides are TGTGCCAGCAGCTCCCAACGACAGGGGCGAGAAAAACTGTTTTTT. The rearrangement links TRBV6-1 to TRBJ1-4; 8 bases line up with TRBD1. CDR1 is MNHNS, CDR2 SASEGT, per germline. The length of the CDR3 is 15 residues. The J segment lost 8 bases and the V segment lost 6 bases, leaving 11 bases of the junction unmatched.

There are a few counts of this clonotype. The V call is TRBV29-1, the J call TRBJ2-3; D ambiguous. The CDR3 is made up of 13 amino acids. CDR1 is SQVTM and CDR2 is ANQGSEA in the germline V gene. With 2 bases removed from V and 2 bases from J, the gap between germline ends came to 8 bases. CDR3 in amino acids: CSVELRLTDTQYF. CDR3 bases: TGCAGCGTTGAACTTAGACTCACAGATACGCAGTATTTT.

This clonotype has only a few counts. The DNA for the CDR3 is TGTGCCAGCAGCGAGGATCGAGGTACCTACGAGCAGTACTTC. Amino acid sequence: CASSEDRGTYEQYF. This chain connects TRBV7-2 to TRBJ2-7; no clear D gene. The V and J ends lost 5 bases and 2 bases respectively, with 13 bases between them. The CDR3 has 14 amino acids. Germline CDR1 and CDR2: SGHTA and FQGNSA.

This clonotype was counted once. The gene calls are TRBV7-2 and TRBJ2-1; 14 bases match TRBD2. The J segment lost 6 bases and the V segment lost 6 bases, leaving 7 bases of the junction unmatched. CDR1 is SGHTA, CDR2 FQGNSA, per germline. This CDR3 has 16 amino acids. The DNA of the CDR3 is TGTGCCAGCAGATCGCCGGGACTAGCGGGAGTCAATGAGCAGTTCTTC. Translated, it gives CASRSPGLAGVNEQFF. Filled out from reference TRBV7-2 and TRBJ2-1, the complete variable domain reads GAGVSQSPSNKVTEKGKDVELRCDPISGHTALYWYRQSLGQGLEFLIYFQGNSAPDKSGLPSDRFSAERTGGSVSTLTIQRTQQEDSAVYLCASRSPGLAGVNEQFFGPGTRLTVL.

CDR3 bases: TGTGCCAGCGGGGGACAGGGGTATCAGCCCCAGCATTTT. As protein: CASGGQGYQPQHF. The genes are TRBV6-2 or TRBV6-3 and TRBJ1-5, with 10 positions matching TRBD1. The CDR3 runs to 13 residues. Trimming removed 8 bases from V and 5 bases from J; junction bases left unmatched: 3. Per germline, CDR1 MNHEY and CDR2 SVGEGT.

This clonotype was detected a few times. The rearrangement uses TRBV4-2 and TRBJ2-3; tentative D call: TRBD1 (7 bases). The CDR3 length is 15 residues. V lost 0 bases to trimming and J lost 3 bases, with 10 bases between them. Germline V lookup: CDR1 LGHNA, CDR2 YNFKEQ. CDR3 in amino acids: CASSQDRGRTDTQYF. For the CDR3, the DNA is TGTGCCAGCAGCCAAGACAGGGGGAGGACAGATACGCAGTATTTT.

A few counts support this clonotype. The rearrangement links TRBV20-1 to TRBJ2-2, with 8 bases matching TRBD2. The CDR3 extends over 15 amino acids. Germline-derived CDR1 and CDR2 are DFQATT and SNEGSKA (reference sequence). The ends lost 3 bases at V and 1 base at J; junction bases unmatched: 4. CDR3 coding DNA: TGCAGTGCTAGCCAGCTAGCGGGGAACACCGGGGAGCTGTTTTTT. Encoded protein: CSASQLAGNTGELFF.

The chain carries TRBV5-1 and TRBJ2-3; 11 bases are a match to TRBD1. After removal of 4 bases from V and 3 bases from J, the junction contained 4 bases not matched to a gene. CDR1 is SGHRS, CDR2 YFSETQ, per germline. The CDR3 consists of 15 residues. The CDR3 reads CASSGQGAITDTQYF. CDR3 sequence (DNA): TGCGCCAGCAGCGGACAGGGGGCTATTACAGATACGCAGTATTTT. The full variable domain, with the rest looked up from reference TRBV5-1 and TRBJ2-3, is KAGVTQTPRYLIKTRGQQVTLSCSPISGHRSVSWYQQTPGQGLQFLFEYFSETQRNKGNFPGRFSGRQFSNSRSEMNVSTLELGDSALYLCASSGQGAITDTQYFGPGTRLTVL.

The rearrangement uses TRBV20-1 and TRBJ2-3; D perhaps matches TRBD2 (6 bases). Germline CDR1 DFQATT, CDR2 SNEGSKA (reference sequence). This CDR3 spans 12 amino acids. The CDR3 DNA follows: TGCAGCGGGAGAGATAACACAGATACGCAGTATTTT. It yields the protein CSGRDNTDTQYF.